Listed below are T cell receptor beta chains from one sample, sequenced in a study of T cells in pancreatic ductal adenocarcinoma. Sequenced by immunoSEQ multiplex PCR; TCRdb stores in-frame clones only, minus some. In the table there are over 90,000 clones, 90% to 95% of which are singletons. Sequenced input: PBMCs. These receptors were obtained from a human donor with pancreatic ductal adenocarcinoma. Both conserved end residues are part of each CDR3. D genes are given only for firm matches. The size of a clone is reported for some rows only, either as once, few or many, or as a class for expanded clones.

J | D | size | V | DNA | CDR3
TRBJ2-7 | TRBD2 | few | TRBV27 | TGTGCCAGCAGTTTAGGTAGCGGGGTCTCCTACGAGCAGTACTTC | CASSLGSGVSYEQYF
TRBJ1-4 | TRBD1 | - | TRBV28 | TGTGCCAGCAGGACCGGACAGGGTGTTCAGGAAAAACTGTTTTTT | CASRTGQGVQEKLFF
TRBJ2-7 | - | - | TRBV2 | TGTGCCAGCAGTGAAGCAGAGAAATCCCACGAGCAGTACTTC | CASSEAEKSHEQYF
TRBJ2-5 | TRBD2 | - | TRBV19 | TGTGCCAGTAGTCGTACTAGCGGGAGGTTTGAGACCCAGTACTTC | CASSRTSGRFETQYF
TRBJ2-3 | - | - | TRBV30 | TGTGCCTGGACCCTCACAGATACGCAGTATTTT | CAWTLTDTQYF
TRBJ2-7 | - | - | TRBV13 | TGTGCCAGCAGCTTAGGCCGGGGGGCAGGCGAGCAGTACTTC | CASSLGRGAGEQYF
TRBJ2-3 | - | - | TRBV5-8 | TGTGCCAGCAGCTTAATAGCAGATACGCAGTATTTT | CASSLIADTQYF
TRBJ2-1 | TRBD2 | - | TRBV28 | TGTGCCAGCAGTTTTCCGGGGGGGGGAAACAATGAGCAGTTCTTC | CASSFPGGGNNEQFF
TRBJ1-4 | - | - | TRBV2 | TGTGCCAGCAGTGAAGCTTCAGGGATAGGTGAAAAACTGTTTTTT | CASSEASGIGEKLFF
TRBJ1-1 | - | - | TRBV7-9 | TGTGCCAGCAGCCAAACGACAATGGATACTGAAGCTTTCTTT | CASSQTTMDTEAFF
TRBJ2-1 | TRBD2 | once | TRBV30 | TGTGCCTGGAGTATTTCGACTAGCGGGAGCCGGGGGGGGTTCTTC | CAWSISTSGSRGGFF
TRBJ2-7 | TRBD1 | once | TRBV27 | TGTGCCAGCAGTCTCGCGGGACAGGGGGTTGGGTACGAGCAGTACTTC | CASSLAGQGVGYEQYF